The rows below give T cell receptor beta chains drawn from one sample of a study of blood T cell repertoires in COVID-19. Assay: immunoSEQ multiplex PCR; the TCRdb copy retains only in-frame clones and omits some. The sample lists about 170,000 clones; around four fifths were seen once. The sequenced sample consisted of peripheral blood. These receptors were obtained from a woman between 70 and 85 years old with COVID-19, enrolled during active disease. Both conserved end residues are part of each CDR3. Fields, in order: J gene, clone size, D gene, V gene, CDR3 DNA, CDR3 protein. A D gene is named only where the DNA matches it firmly. Size values are once, few and many counts, or a class for expanded clones, and some rows have none.

J gene: TRBJ2-2
clone size: .
D gene: TRBD2
V gene: TRBV7-8
CDR3 DNA: TGTGCCAGCAGCCCTCGGACTAGCGGGTCTTACACCGGGGAGCTGTTTTTT
CDR3 protein: CASSPRTSGSYTGELFF

J gene: TRBJ2-5
clone size: .
D gene: .
V gene: TRBV14
CDR3 DNA: TGTGCCAGCAGCCAAACATTCATGGAGACCCAGTACTTC
CDR3 protein: CASSQTFMETQYF

J gene: TRBJ2-1
clone size: .
D gene: .
V gene: TRBV7-3
CDR3 DNA: TGTGCCAGCAGCTTAACTGGGGCAGGGTTAGTGAATGAGCAGTTCTTC
CDR3 protein: CASSLTGAGLVNEQFF

J gene: TRBJ1-3
clone size: .
D gene: .
V gene: TRBV3-1/TRBV3-2
CDR3 DNA: TGTGCCAGCAGCCCTGGAAGGGGCTCTGGAAACACCATATATTTT
CDR3 protein: CASSPGRGSGNTIYF

J gene: TRBJ1-4
clone size: .
D gene: .
V gene: TRBV28
CDR3 DNA: TGTGCCAGCAGTTCGCACAGGTTTAGTGAAAAACTGTTTTTT
CDR3 protein: CASSSHRFSEKLFF

J gene: TRBJ1-2
clone size: .
D gene: .
V gene: TRBV24-1
CDR3 DNA: TGTGCCACCAGTGATTCCCGGGAGGGGCGGGATGGCTACACCTTC
CDR3 protein: CATSDSREGRDGYTF

J gene: TRBJ1-2
clone size: .
D gene: .
V gene: TRBV28
CDR3 DNA: TGTGCCAGCACCTCTGCCGGCCGCGAGGGAAGCTATGGCTACACCTTC
CDR3 protein: CASTSAGREGSYGYTF

J gene: TRBJ2-1
clone size: .
D gene: TRBD2
V gene: TRBV9
CDR3 DNA: TGTGCCAGCAGCGTTGCGGGAGTAACCTACAATGAGCAGTTCTTC
CDR3 protein: CASSVAGVTYNEQFF

J gene: TRBJ2-5
clone size: few
D gene: .
V gene: TRBV3-1/TRBV3-2
CDR3 DNA: TGTGCCAGCAGCAAAAGCAGAGGTGGCTTGGAGACCCAGTACTTC
CDR3 protein: CASSKSRGGLETQYF

J gene: TRBJ2-3
clone size: .
D gene: .
V gene: TRBV30
CDR3 DNA: TGTGCCTGGGTGGGTTCGCGGATAACGACAGATACGCAGTATTTT
CDR3 protein: CAWVGSRITTDTQYF

J gene: TRBJ2-2
clone size: .
D gene: .
V gene: TRBV5-6
CDR3 DNA: TGTGCCAGCAGCTTTAGGAACACCGGGGAGCTGTTTTTT
CDR3 protein: CASSFRNTGELFF

J gene: TRBJ2-1
clone size: .
D gene: TRBD2
V gene: TRBV9
CDR3 DNA: TGTGCCAGCAGCGTAGCGGGAGGGCCTAATGAGCAGTTCTTC
CDR3 protein: CASSVAGGPNEQFF